The 5 T cell receptor beta chains given below trace back to one sample, sequenced in a study of control samples from healthy donors and cancer patients. Data came from immunoSEQ multiplex PCR; TCRdb stores just in-frame clones and leaves some out. The data show roughly 130,000 clones, with 90% seen just once and roughly 2.5% held by the top ten. Sequencing input: blood. These receptors all come from a man between 18 and 35 years old in good health.

The chain links TRBV9 to TRBJ2-5; 10 bases are a match to TRBD1. Germline trimming cut 0 bases from V and 2 bases from J; bases unmatched to any gene: 1. Per the germline V gene, CDR1 is SGDLS and CDR2 is YYNGEE. The CDR3 contains 15 residues. CDR3 region: CASSVGTGGQETQYF. For the CDR3, the DNA is TGTGCCAGCAGCGTAGGGACAGGGGGGCAAGAGACCCAGTACTTC.

V usage is TRBV4-1 and J usage is TRBJ1-2; TRBD1 aligns across 9 bases. The J segment lost 6 bases and the V segment lost 5 bases, leaving 4 bases of the junction unmatched. This CDR3 region has 13 residues. CDR1 is MGHRA and CDR2 is YSYEKL in the germline V gene. The DNA for the CDR3 is TGCGCCAGCAGCTTTCGGACAGGGGATGGCTACACCTTC. This encodes CASSFRTGDGYTF.

The chain links TRBV5-5 to TRBJ1-1; D gene uncertain. Germline lookup yields CDR1 SGHKS and CDR2 YYEKEE (reference sequence). Trimming left V 4 bases short and J 3 bases short, with 13 bases between. This CDR3 has 14 amino acids. The CDR3 spells CASSDPKTYTEAFF. The CDR3 DNA reads as TGTGCCAGCAGCGATCCGAAGACGTACACTGAAGCTTTCTTT. The full variable domain, its missing parts supplied by reference TRBV5-5 and TRBJ1-1, is DAGVTQSPTHLIKTRGQQVTLRCSPISGHKSVSWYQQVLGQGPQFIFQYYEKEERGRGNFPDRFSARQFPNYSSELNVNALLLGDSALYLCASSDPKTYTEAFFGQGTRLTVV.

The chain couples TRBV2 to TRBJ2-7, with TRBD1 matching over 12 bases. V lost 6 bases to trimming and J lost 0 bases; unmatched junction nucleotides: 6. The germline gives CDR1 SNHLY, CDR2 FYNNEI. The CDR3 sequence is 16 residues long. The CDR3 DNA sequence: TGTGCCAGCAGCGGGACAGGGGGCCGGTTCTCCTACGAGCAGTACTTC. Amino acids: CASSGTGGRFSYEQYF.

The chain links TRBV6-5 to TRBJ1-5; 8 bases are a match to TRBD1. V trimming: 6 bases; J trimming: 5 bases; junction bases outside the gene matches: 9. Per the germline V gene, CDR1 is MNHEY and CDR2 is SVGAGI. The CDR3 runs to 15 residues. The CDR3 region has the DNA TGTGCCAGCAGCGGAGAAACAGGGGGGCATCAGCCCCAGCATTTT. As protein: CASSGETGGHQPQHF.